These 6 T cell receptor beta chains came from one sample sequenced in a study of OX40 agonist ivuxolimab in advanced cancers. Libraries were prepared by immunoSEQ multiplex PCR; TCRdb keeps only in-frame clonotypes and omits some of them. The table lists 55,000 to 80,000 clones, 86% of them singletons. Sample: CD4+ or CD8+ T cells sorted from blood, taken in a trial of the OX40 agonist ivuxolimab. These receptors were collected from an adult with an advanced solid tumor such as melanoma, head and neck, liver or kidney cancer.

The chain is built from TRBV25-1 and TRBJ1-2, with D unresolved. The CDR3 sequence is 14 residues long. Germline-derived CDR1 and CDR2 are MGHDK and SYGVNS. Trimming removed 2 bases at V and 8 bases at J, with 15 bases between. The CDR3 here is CASSENADQKGYTF. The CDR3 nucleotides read TGTGCCAGCAGTGAAAATGCAGACCAGAAGGGCTACACCTTC.

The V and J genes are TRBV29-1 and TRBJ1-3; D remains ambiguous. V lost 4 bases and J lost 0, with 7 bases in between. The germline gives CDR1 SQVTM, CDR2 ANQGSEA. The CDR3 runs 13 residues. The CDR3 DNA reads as TGCAGCGTTGGAGGGAACTCTGGAAACACCATATATTTT. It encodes CSVGGNSGNTIYF.

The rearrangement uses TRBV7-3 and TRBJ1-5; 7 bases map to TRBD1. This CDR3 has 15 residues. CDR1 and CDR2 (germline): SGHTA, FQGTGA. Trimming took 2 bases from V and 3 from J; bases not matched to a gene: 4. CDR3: CASSLAGGNNQPQHF. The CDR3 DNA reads TGTGCCAGCAGCTTAGCAGGGGGGAACAATCAGCCCCAGCATTTT.

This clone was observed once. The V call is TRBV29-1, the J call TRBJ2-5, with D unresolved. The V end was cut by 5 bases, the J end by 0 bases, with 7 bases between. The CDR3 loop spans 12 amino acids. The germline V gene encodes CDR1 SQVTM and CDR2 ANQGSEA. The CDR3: CSVRSDQETQYF. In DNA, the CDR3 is TGCAGCGTTCGGAGCGACCAAGAGACCCAGTACTTC.

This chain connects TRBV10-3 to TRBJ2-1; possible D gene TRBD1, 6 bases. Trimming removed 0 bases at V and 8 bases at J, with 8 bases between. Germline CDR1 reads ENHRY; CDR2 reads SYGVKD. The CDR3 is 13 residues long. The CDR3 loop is CAISESAGDEQFF. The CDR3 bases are TGTGCCATCAGTGAGTCGGCAGGGGATGAGCAGTTCTTC.

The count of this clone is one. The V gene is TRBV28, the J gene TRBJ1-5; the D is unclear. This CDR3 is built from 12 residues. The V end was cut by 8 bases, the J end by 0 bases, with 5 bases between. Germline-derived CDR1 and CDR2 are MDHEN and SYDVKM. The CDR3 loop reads CASFYSNQPQHF. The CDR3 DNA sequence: TGTGCCAGCTTCTATAGCAATCAGCCCCAGCATTTT.